This T cell receptor beta chain originates from a study of cytomegalovirus exposure and HLA in healthy donors. Broader study findings: Some V segments, including TRBV6-2 and TRBV6-3, were excluded as indistinguishable.

For this clone: Its antigen is not identified.

This CDR3 has 17 amino acids. The germline CDR1 and CDR2 sequences are GTSNPN and SVGIG (reference sequence). J gave up 8 bases and V 1 base, and 11 bases lay outside the gene matches. The PCR was carried out with 60 Vbeta primers and 13 Jbeta primers. Some clones are missing from TCRdb's copy, which holds only in-frame ones; the method was immunoSEQ multiplex PCR. This table holds some 70,000 clones, roughly 74% found once. Sample: PBMCs. V usage is TRBV30 and J usage is TRBJ2-1; the match to TRBD2 covers 13 bases. The TCR originated in a man between 18 and 35 years old in good health and CMV-seropositive. CDR3 sequence: CAWSANGLAGDQDEQFF. The CDR3 region has the DNA TGTGCCTGGAGTGCAAACGGACTAGCGGGAGATCAGGATGAGCAGTTCTTC.